This is a list of T cell receptor beta chains from one sample in a study of blood T cell repertoires in COVID-19. TCRdb's table, derived via immunoSEQ multiplex PCR, lists solely in-frame clones and lacks some. The table has roughly 480,000 clones, 89% seen once. Sequenced material: peripheral blood. The origin of the receptors is a man between 18 and 35 years old with COVID-19, enrolled during active disease. Both conserved end residues are part of each CDR3. D genes are given only for firm matches. Size is omitted from some rows. Given values are once, few, many or a class for expanded clones.

j_call: TRBJ2-7
v_call: TRBV6-5
d_call: .
clone_size: .
cdr3_nt: TGTGCCAGCAACTTCGAGGATAGCCTCTACGAGCAGTACTTC
cdr3_aa: CASNFEDSLYEQYF

j_call: TRBJ1-4
v_call: TRBV6-2/TRBV6-3
d_call: .
clone_size: .
cdr3_nt: TGTGCCAGCAGTTACTCAGGGACTGCTAATGAAAAACTGTTTTTT
cdr3_aa: CASSYSGTANEKLFF

j_call: TRBJ2-2
v_call: TRBV9
d_call: .
clone_size: .
cdr3_nt: TGTGCCAGCTGTCCGGAGGGCACCGGGGAGCTGTTTTTT
cdr3_aa: CASCPEGTGELFF

j_call: TRBJ2-7
v_call: TRBV27
d_call: TRBD1
clone_size: .
cdr3_nt: TGTGCCAGCAGTCCCCTGGGACAGGCGTTGAGCGAGCAGTACTTC
cdr3_aa: CASSPLGQALSEQYF

j_call: TRBJ2-2
v_call: TRBV5-1
d_call: TRBD2
clone_size: .
cdr3_nt: TGCGCCAGCAGCTTTAGTGCTAGCGGGAACACCGGGGAGCTGTTTTTT
cdr3_aa: CASSFSASGNTGELFF

j_call: TRBJ1-4
v_call: TRBV20-1
d_call: TRBD1
clone_size: .
cdr3_nt: TGCAGTGCTAGTGGGACAGCTAATAATGAAAAACTGTTTTTT
cdr3_aa: CSASGTANNEKLFF

j_call: TRBJ2-1
v_call: TRBV6-5
d_call: .
clone_size: .
cdr3_nt: TGTGCCAGCAGACCGGGACTTCTAAATGAGCAGTTCTTC
cdr3_aa: CASRPGLLNEQFF

j_call: TRBJ2-1
v_call: TRBV5-1
d_call: TRBD2
clone_size: .
cdr3_nt: TGCGCCAGCAAAAGTAGCGGGGGGAGCTCCTACAATGAGCAGTTCTTC
cdr3_aa: CASKSSGGSSYNEQFF

j_call: TRBJ1-1
v_call: TRBV19
d_call: .
clone_size: .
cdr3_nt: TGTGCCAGTAGTCCAAGTCCGTGGCAGGCAGCTTTCTTT
cdr3_aa: CASSPSPWQAAFF

j_call: TRBJ2-2
v_call: TRBV23-1
d_call: TRBD2
clone_size: .
cdr3_nt: TGCGCCAGCAGGTTGTCGGGAGGGAACACCGGGGAGCTGTTTTTT
cdr3_aa: CASRLSGGNTGELFF

j_call: TRBJ2-5
v_call: TRBV5-1
d_call: .
clone_size: .
cdr3_nt: TGCGCCAGCAGCTTGGGGACAGTCCAAGAGACCCAGTACTTC
cdr3_aa: CASSLGTVQETQYF

j_call: TRBJ2-5
v_call: TRBV10-2
d_call: .
clone_size: .
cdr3_nt: TGCGCCAGCAGAGGGGTGTTCATGGAGACCCAGTACTTC
cdr3_aa: CASRGVFMETQYF

j_call: TRBJ1-3
v_call: TRBV7-9
d_call: .
clone_size: few
cdr3_nt: TGTGCCAGCAGCTCGACCGACAGAGACTCTGGAAACACCATATATTTT
cdr3_aa: CASSSTDRDSGNTIYF

j_call: TRBJ2-2
v_call: TRBV29-1
d_call: .
clone_size: .
cdr3_nt: TGCAGCGCCCAACAGGGTGCGGACACCGGGGAGCTGTTTTTT
cdr3_aa: CSAQQGADTGELFF

j_call: TRBJ2-5
v_call: TRBV11-2
d_call: .
clone_size: once
cdr3_nt: TGTGCCAGCAGCTTAGGCAACGCGGGCCAAGAGACCCAGTACTTC
cdr3_aa: CASSLGNAGQETQYF

j_call: TRBJ2-3
v_call: TRBV5-4
d_call: TRBD1
clone_size: .
cdr3_nt: TGTGCCAGCAGCTGGGACAGGGGAGGCACAGATACGCAGTATTTT
cdr3_aa: CASSWDRGGTDTQYF

j_call: TRBJ1-2
v_call: TRBV6-5
d_call: .
clone_size: once
cdr3_nt: TGTGCCAGCAGTTACTCGGGCAGGGAGGCGGCTGGCTACACCTTC
cdr3_aa: CASSYSGREAAGYTF

j_call: TRBJ2-1
v_call: TRBV10-1
d_call: TRBD2
clone_size: .
cdr3_nt: TGCGCCAGCAGCGGGGGACTAGCGGGAGCGAATGAGCAGTTCTTC
cdr3_aa: CASSGGLAGANEQFF

j_call: TRBJ1-2
v_call: TRBV25-1
d_call: .
clone_size: .
cdr3_nt: TGTGCCAGCCCCGGGGGGGGCCTTGGCTACACCTTC
cdr3_aa: CASPGGGLGYTF

j_call: TRBJ2-2
v_call: TRBV4-1
d_call: TRBD2
clone_size: .
cdr3_nt: TGCGCCAGCAGCCAAACGACTAGCGGGGGGCACACCGGGGAGCTGTTTTTT
cdr3_aa: CASSQTTSGGHTGELFF

j_call: TRBJ2-3
v_call: TRBV9
d_call: TRBD2
clone_size: .
cdr3_nt: TGTGCCAGCAGCGGGGTAACACCGGGACTAGCGGGGCGATCCGACACAGATACGCAGTATTTT
cdr3_aa: CASSGVTPGLAGRSDTDTQYF

j_call: TRBJ1-4
v_call: TRBV9
d_call: TRBD1
clone_size: .
cdr3_nt: TGTGCCAGCAGCCGACAGGGTATGGGCGAAAAACTGTTTTTT
cdr3_aa: CASSRQGMGEKLFF

j_call: TRBJ2-1
v_call: TRBV5-8
d_call: .
clone_size: few
cdr3_nt: TGTGCCAGCAGCTTGGACGTAGGGGCCACCTACAATGAGCAGTTCTTC
cdr3_aa: CASSLDVGATYNEQFF

j_call: TRBJ1-2
v_call: TRBV5-1
d_call: .
clone_size: .
cdr3_nt: TGCGCCAGCAGCTTATGGGCAGGGTGGGGCGAGAATGGCTACACCTTC
cdr3_aa: CASSLWAGWGENGYTF

j_call: TRBJ2-1
v_call: TRBV7-9
d_call: .
clone_size: .
cdr3_nt: TGTGCCAGCAGCTTAGGTGGGACTTCCTACAATGAGCAGTTCTTC
cdr3_aa: CASSLGGTSYNEQFF

j_call: TRBJ2-7
v_call: TRBV7-9
d_call: TRBD2
clone_size: .
cdr3_nt: TGTGCCAGCAGCTTTCATCAAGCGGGATATACCGAGCAGTACTTC
cdr3_aa: CASSFHQAGYTEQYF

j_call: TRBJ2-7
v_call: TRBV3-1/TRBV3-2
d_call: TRBD2
clone_size: .
cdr3_nt: TGTGCCAGCAGCCACGGGTCGGGACTAGCGGGATCTTACGAGCAGTACTTC
cdr3_aa: CASSHGSGLAGSYEQYF

j_call: TRBJ2-6
v_call: TRBV4-1
d_call: TRBD1
clone_size: .
cdr3_nt: TGCGCCAGCAGAAGTGGGGGACAGAGAAGCTCTGGGGCCAACGTCCTGACTTTC
cdr3_aa: CASRSGGQRSSGANVLTF

j_call: TRBJ2-2
v_call: TRBV7-2
d_call: .
clone_size: .
cdr3_nt: TGTGCCAGCAGCCTGCTGGACTTACACAACACCGGGGAGCTGTTTTTT
cdr3_aa: CASSLLDLHNTGELFF

j_call: TRBJ2-7
v_call: TRBV7-7
d_call: .
clone_size: .
cdr3_nt: TGTGCCAGCAGCTCGCAACTAGGCTACGAGCAGTACTTC
cdr3_aa: CASSSQLGYEQYF

j_call: TRBJ2-7
v_call: TRBV27
d_call: TRBD2
clone_size: .
cdr3_nt: TGTGCCAGCAGTTTCAGGGCTAGCGGCTACGAGCAGTACTTC
cdr3_aa: CASSFRASGYEQYF

j_call: TRBJ1-1
v_call: TRBV7-6
d_call: .
clone_size: .
cdr3_nt: TGTGCCAGCAGCTCGGCACCGGGGGCTGAAGCTTTCTTT
cdr3_aa: CASSSAPGAEAFF

j_call: TRBJ1-1
v_call: TRBV5-1
d_call: TRBD1
clone_size: .
cdr3_nt: TGCGCCAGCAGCCATGATGGACAGGGTGGTACTGAAGCTTTCTTT
cdr3_aa: CASSHDGQGGTEAFF

j_call: TRBJ2-3
v_call: TRBV30
d_call: .
clone_size: .
cdr3_nt: TGTGCCTGGAGGTTCGGCGGGGTGGGGGATACGCAGTATTTT
cdr3_aa: CAWRFGGVGDTQYF

j_call: TRBJ2-2
v_call: TRBV27
d_call: TRBD1
clone_size: .
cdr3_nt: TGTGCCAGCACGTTGGACAGGTACACCGGGGAGCTGTTTTTT
cdr3_aa: CASTLDRYTGELFF

j_call: TRBJ1-2
v_call: TRBV3-1/TRBV3-2
d_call: .
clone_size: .
cdr3_nt: TGTGCCAGCAGCCAAGCACTGGGTTGGCCGGGGGGCTACACCTTC
cdr3_aa: CASSQALGWPGGYTF

j_call: TRBJ2-2
v_call: TRBV11-3
d_call: TRBD1
clone_size: .
cdr3_nt: TGTGCCAGCAGCCTCCAACAGGGGGTGGTCACCGGGGAGCTGTTTTTT
cdr3_aa: CASSLQQGVVTGELFF